This entry lists 9 T cell receptor beta chains sequenced from one sample in a study of cytomegalovirus exposure and HLA in healthy donors. PCR was performed using 60 Vbeta and 13 Jbeta primers. Here immunoSEQ multiplex PCR was the method, and the copy in TCRdb shows in-frame clones only, minus some. Among some 110,000 clones, roughly 74% were seen once, and the ten largest hold less than 5%. Sequencing was performed on PBMCs. The receptors derive from a woman in her forties or fifties in good health and CMV-seropositive.

The table lists this clone with a few counts. The chain has TRBV7-9 and TRBJ2-3, with 8 bases fitting TRBD2. This CDR3 is 16 amino acids long. With V trimmed by 5 bases and J by 3 bases, 10 bases remained unmatched. Germline V gives CDR1 SEHNR, CDR2 FQNEAQ (reference sequence). The CDR3 sequence is CASSASGGRRTDTQYF. The CDR3 bases are TGTGCCAGCAGCGCCTCGGGGGGGCGGCGAACAGATACGCAGTATTTT.

The chain uses TRBV10-3 and TRBJ2-5; D possibly corresponds to TRBD2 (6 bases). The CDR3 is 15 residues long. Per germline, CDR1 ENHRY and CDR2 SYGVKD. Trimming pared 10 bases from V and 3 bases from J, leaving 21 bases between. CDR3 nucleotide sequence: TGTGCCACTAAGCCCCGGGGGAACACTAAAGAGACCCAGTACTTC. This gives the protein CATKPRGNTKETQYF.

The chain is built from TRBV28 and TRBJ2-5, with 9 bases aligning to TRBD1. The CDR3 is made up of 13 amino acids. Trimming at V came to 7 bases and at J to 5 bases, leaving 5 bases not matched to a gene. Germline V CDR1 and CDR2: MDHEN, SYDVKM. The DNA of the CDR3 is TGTGCCAGCACCACAGGGGGCTACGAGACCCAGTACTTC. Protein: CASTTGGYETQYF.

This clone has a single count. The rearrangement links TRBV19 to TRBJ1-2; tentative D call: TRBD1 (6 bases). Germline lookup yields CDR1 LNHDA and CDR2 SQIVND (reference sequence). The ends were cut back, 6 bases at V and 7 bases at J, with 18 bases in the middle. The CDR3 is 14 residues long. CDR3 in amino acids: CASSLRQVPPGYTF. The CDR3 nucleotides read TGTGCCAGTAGCCTTCGACAGGTCCCTCCTGGCTACACCTTC.

Concerning this clone itself: The junction differs from germline at one of its ends, possibly a read error. The gene calls are TRBV7-9 and TRBJ2-7; 9 bases line up with TRBD2. This CDR3 is built from 14 residues. Looked up from germline, CDR1 is SEHNR and CDR2 is FQNEAQ (reference sequence). CDR3 region: CASSPGIAGAVLRF. In DNA, the CDR3 is TGTGCCAGCAGCCCTGGGATAGCGGGGGCCGTACTCCGTTTC.

This clone was picked up one time. Other DNA sequences within the sample encode an identical CDR3. V gene TRBV5-1 combines with J gene TRBJ1-5; 8 nucleotides match TRBD1. Trimming removed 4 bases from V and 0 bases from J; junction bases left unmatched: 9. CDR3 length: 17 amino acids. Per the germline V gene, CDR1 is SGHRS and CDR2 is YFSETQ. The chain's CDR3 is CASSLGGGQVSNQPQHF. CDR3 DNA: TGCGCCAGCAGCCTGGGGGGGGGACAGGTTAGCAATCAGCCCCAGCATTTT.

The J gene is TRBJ1-1, the V gene TRBV29-1; TRBD1 matches 7 bases. The CDR3 totals 13 residues. CDR1 is SQVTM, CDR2 ANQGSEA, per germline. V trimming: 7 bases; J trimming: 0 bases; junction bases outside the gene matches: 5. CDR3 amino acids: CSGGDSMNTEAFF. CDR3 in DNA: TGCAGCGGGGGGGACAGTATGAACACTGAAGCTTTCTTT.

V usage is TRBV28 and J usage is TRBJ2-1; 7 bases match TRBD1. The CDR3 covers 16 residues. The J segment lost 7 bases and the V segment lost 0 bases, leaving 9 bases of the junction unmatched. CDR1 is MDHEN, CDR2 SYDVKM, per germline. CDR3 sequence reads: CASSLWADRVGNEQFF. The CDR3 DNA is TGTGCCAGCAGTTTATGGGCCGACAGGGTGGGGAATGAGCAGTTCTTC.

In nucleotides, the CDR3 is TGTGCCAGCAGCCAAGTAACTAGCGGGGACCAAGAGACCCAGTACTTC. This sequence encodes CASSQVTSGDQETQYF. The chain couples TRBV4-2 to TRBJ2-5; TRBD2 matches 10 bases. The CDR3 is made up of 16 amino acids. Germline trimming cut 1 base from V and 0 bases from J; bases unmatched to any gene: 2. Per germline, CDR1 LGHNA and CDR2 YNFKEQ.